This record covers a single T cell receptor (beta chain). Its cognate antigen is unknown. Time point in this sample: week 35, safety follow-up. Each dose delivered 300 ug of mutant IDH1 20-mer peptide subcutaneously with imiquimod. This specimen belongs to a study of a mutant IDH1 vaccine in newly diagnosed glioma. At the level of the study: Vaccination began 4-6 weeks post radiotherapy alone, or with temozolomide cycles. Therapy received beforehand was radiotherapy, temozolomide, or both, with most patients given both. The study, taken as a whole, reports: Pseudoprogression seemed unrelated to changes in top peripheral T cell clonotypes.

Sequencing used immunoSEQ multiplex PCR; TCRdb keeps in-frame clones, though not all of them. The table records under 50,000 clones, around 89% of them present only once. Trimming pared 7 bases from V and 0 bases from J, leaving 15 bases between. Germline assignment: CDR1 MNHNS and CDR2 SASEGT. This CDR3 has 15 amino acids. This chain links TRBV6-1 with TRBJ1-1; D may be TRBD1 (6 bases). The sequence derives from a woman aged 40 to 55 with glioma. The sample here was PBMCs, taken from a glioma patient whose treatment included an IDH1 peptide vaccine. The chain's CDR3 is CASIRYRELNTEAFF. CDR3 nucleotides: TGTGCCAGCATTAGATACAGGGAATTGAACACTGAAGCTTTCTTT.